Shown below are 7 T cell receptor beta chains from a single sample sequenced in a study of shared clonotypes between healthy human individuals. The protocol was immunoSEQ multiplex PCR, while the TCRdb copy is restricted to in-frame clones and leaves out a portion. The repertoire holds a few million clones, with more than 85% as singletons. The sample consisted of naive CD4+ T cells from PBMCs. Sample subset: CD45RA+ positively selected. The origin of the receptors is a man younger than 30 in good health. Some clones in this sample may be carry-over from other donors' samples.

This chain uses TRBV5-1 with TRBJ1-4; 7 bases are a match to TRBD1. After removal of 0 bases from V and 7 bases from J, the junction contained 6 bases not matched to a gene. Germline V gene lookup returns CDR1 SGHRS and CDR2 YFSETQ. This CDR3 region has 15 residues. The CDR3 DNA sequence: TGCGCCAGCAGCTTGGATACAGGGGCTGGTGAAAAACTGTTTTTT. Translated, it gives CASSLDTGAGEKLFF.

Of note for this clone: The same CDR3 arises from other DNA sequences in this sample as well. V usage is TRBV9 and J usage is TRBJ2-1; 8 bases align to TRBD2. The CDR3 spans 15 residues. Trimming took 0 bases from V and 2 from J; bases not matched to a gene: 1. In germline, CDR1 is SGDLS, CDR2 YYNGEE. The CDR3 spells CASSVAGLAYNEQFF. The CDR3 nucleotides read TGTGCCAGCAGCGTAGCGGGACTAGCCTACAATGAGCAGTTCTTC.

The CDR3 spells CASSLGQHVQYF. The CDR3 DNA reads as TGTGCCAGCAGCTTAGGACAGCACGTACAGTACTTC. The V call is TRBV7-9, the J call TRBJ2-7; D may be TRBD1 (5 bases). CDR3 size: 12 residues. Trimming pared 1 base from V and 10 bases from J, leaving 11 bases between. Germline assignment: CDR1 SEHNR and CDR2 FQNEAQ (reference sequence).

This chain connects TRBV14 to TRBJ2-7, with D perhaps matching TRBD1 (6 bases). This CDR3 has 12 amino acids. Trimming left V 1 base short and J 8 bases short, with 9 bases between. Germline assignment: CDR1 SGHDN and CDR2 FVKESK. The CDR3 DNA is TGTGCCAGCAGCCAAGGGACAGCAAAGCAGTACTTC. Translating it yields CASSQGTAKQYF.

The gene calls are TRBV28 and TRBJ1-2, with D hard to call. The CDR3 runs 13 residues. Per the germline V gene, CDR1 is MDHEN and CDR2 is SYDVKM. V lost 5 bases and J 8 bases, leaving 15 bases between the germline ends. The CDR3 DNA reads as TGTGCCAGCAGTCCCGGTTTGGCCGGGGGCTACACCTTC. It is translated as CASSPGLAGGYTF.

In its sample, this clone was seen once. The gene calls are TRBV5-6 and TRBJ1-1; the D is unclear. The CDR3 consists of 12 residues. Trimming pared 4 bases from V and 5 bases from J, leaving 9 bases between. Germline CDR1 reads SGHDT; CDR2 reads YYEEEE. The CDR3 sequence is CASSRGGTEAFF. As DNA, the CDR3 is TGTGCCAGCAGCCGGGGAGGGACTGAAGCTTTCTTT.

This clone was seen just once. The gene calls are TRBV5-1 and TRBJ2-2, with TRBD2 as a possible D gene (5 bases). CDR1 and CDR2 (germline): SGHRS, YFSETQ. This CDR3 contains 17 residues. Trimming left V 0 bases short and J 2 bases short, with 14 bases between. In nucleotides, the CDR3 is TGCGCCAGCAGCTTGGCCACGGCGGGCACAAACACCGGGGAGCTGTTTTTT. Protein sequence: CASSLATAGTNTGELFF.